Each of the 25 T cell receptor beta chains below was sequenced from the same sample in a study of CD8+CD57+ T cells in acquired aplastic anemia. The TCR beta profiling, which covered VDJ combination and CDR3 sequence, was carried out using genomic DNA as the template. TCRdb fed the reads into MiXCR, producing one record per CDR3 protein. The sample consists of roughly 160,000 distinct CDR3 sequences, about two thirds of them appearing once. It was patients with CD8+CD57+ cell expansion by flow cytometry who were chosen for sequencing. Sequenced sample: sorted CD4+, CD8+, or CD8+CD57+ T cells (not recorded which) from PBMCs. The receptor source for this set is a human donor with aplastic anemia.

As regards this clonotype: Germline and junction disagree at one end, which may indicate a read error. V and J are TRBV7-9 and TRBJ1-1; possible D gene TRBD1, 5 bases. The CDR3 is 13 residues long. Germline CDR1 is SEHNR and CDR2 is FQNEAQ (reference sequence). This CDR3 is CASGLVRGDRAFF. As DNA, the CDR3 is TGTGCCAGCGGCTTAGTGCGGGGGGATAGAGCTTTCTTT.

This chain connects TRBV7-9 to TRBJ2-7; 7 bases align to TRBD2. The J segment lost 3 bases and the V segment lost 0 bases, leaving 2 bases of the junction unmatched. Germline assignment: CDR1 SEHNR and CDR2 FQNEAQ (reference sequence). The CDR3 runs to 14 residues. CDR3 loop: CASSLALADYEQYF. CDR3 nucleotide sequence: TGTGCCAGCAGCTTAGCCCTAGCGGACTACGAGCAGTACTTC. The full variable domain, completed using reference TRBV7-9 and TRBJ2-7, is DTGVSQNPRHKITKRGQNVTFRCDPISEHNRLYWYRQTLGQGPEFLTYFQNEAQLEKSRLLSDRFSAERPKGSFSTLEIQRTEQGDSAMYLCASSLALADYEQYFGPGTRLTVT.

The chain links TRBV5-4 to TRBJ1-2; D is ambiguous. The CDR3 sequence is 13 residues long. Germline CDR1 reads SGHNT; CDR2 reads YYREEE (reference sequence). Trimming took off 0 bases at V and 4 bases at J, with 7 bases between the two ends. The CDR3 region is CASSLDVVYGYTF. CDR3 DNA sequence: TGTGCCAGCAGCTTGGATGTAGTCTATGGCTACACCTTC.

Points on this clonotype: The junction does not match germline at one end; this may be a read error. The chain links TRBV5-1 to TRBJ2-7, with TRBD1 identical over 8 bases. Germline values: CDR1 SGHRS, CDR2 YFSETQ. This CDR3 comprises 13 residues. The CDR3: CASSSDRANEQYF. The CDR3 DNA sequence: TGTGCCAGCAGCTCGGACAGGGCGAACGAGCAGTACTTC.

This clonotype came up many times. The chain links TRBV4-1 to TRBJ2-7, with 11 bases aligning to TRBD2. CDR3 size: 16 residues. Germline V gene data show CDR1 as MGHRA and CDR2 as YSYEKL. Trimming took 2 bases from V and 3 from J; bases not matched to a gene: 6. The CDR3 nucleotides read TGCGCCAGCAGCCAACTACTAGCGGGAGATGGCTACGAGCAGTACTTC. This codes for CASSQLLAGDGYEQYF.

The chain recombines TRBV6-6 with TRBJ1-2; 8 bases fit TRBD1. Per germline, CDR1 MNHNY and CDR2 SVGAGI (reference sequence). The CDR3 spans 13 residues. Trimming cost V 4 bases and J 6 bases; bases outside gene matches: 4. CDR3 residues: CASSSSGGDGYTF. The CDR3 coding sequence is TGTGCCAGCAGTTCTTCAGGGGGCGATGGCTACACCTTC.

Note on this clonotype: The junction and the germline gene differ at one end; a read error may be behind it. The J gene is TRBJ2-1, the V gene TRBV12-3 or TRBV12-4; maybe TRBD2 (7 bases). The CDR3 covers 14 residues. The CDR3 DNA reads TGTGCCGGCAGCAAGGGGGGGTCCTACAATGAGCAGTTCTTC. It specifies CAGSKGGSYNEQFF.

The V call is TRBV24-1, the J call TRBJ2-1; 8 nucleotides align to TRBD1. The ends lost 0 bases at V and 2 bases at J; junction bases unmatched: 5. Germline V lookup: CDR1 KGHDR, CDR2 SFDVKD. The CDR3 has 17 amino acids. In nucleotides, the CDR3 is TGTGCCACCAGTGATTTGTCGGGGACAGGTACCTACAATGAGCAGTTCTTC. The encoded protein is CATSDLSGTGTYNEQFF.

The chain couples TRBV11-2 to TRBJ2-1; TRBD1 might be the D (5 bases). V lost 5 bases to trimming and J lost 6 bases, with 17 bases between them. The length of the CDR3 is 15 residues. Per germline, CDR1 SGHAT and CDR2 FQNNGV. CDR3 nucleotide sequence: TGTGCCAGCAGCCACCACCTGGGGCAGATCAATGAGCAGTTCTTC. This sequence encodes CASSHHLGQINEQFF.

The gene calls are TRBV10-3 and TRBJ1-2; a weak D match, TRBD1 (5 bases). Trimming pared 8 bases from V and 3 bases from J, leaving 13 bases between. Looked up from germline, CDR1 is ENHRY and CDR2 is SYGVKD. This CDR3 contains 13 residues. This CDR3 reads CAIGARDDYGYTF. CDR3 coding DNA: TGTGCCATCGGGGCCAGGGACGACTATGGCTACACCTTC.

This clonotype was seen a single time. This chain connects TRBV24-1 to TRBJ2-1, with 8 bases matching TRBD2. This CDR3 has 16 amino acids. J lost 3 bases, V lost 0 bases, and 3 bases had no gene match. Germline V gene lookup returns CDR1 KGHDR and CDR2 SFDVKD. CDR3 bases: TGTGCCACCAGTGATTTGGCCAGCGGGAGCTACAATGAGCAGTTCTTC. This encodes CATSDLASGSYNEQFF.

For this clonotype: Because the CDR3 is missing its conserved closing phenylalanine or tryptophan, this is likely a read error. The chain links TRBV19 to TRBJ2-7; D gene uncertain. CDR1 is LNHDA, CDR2 SQIVND, per germline (reference sequence). The V gene lost 3 bases and the J gene lost 2 bases, with 14 bases spanning the gap. The CDR3 loop spans 15 amino acids. Written as DNA, the CDR3 is TGTGCCAGTAGTATCATGGGCAGGTCCACCTACGAGCAGTACTCC. Translated, it gives CASSIMGRSTYEQYS.

The chain uses TRBV6-1 and TRBJ1-6; D might be TRBD1 (5 bases). The germline V gene has CDR1 MNHNS and CDR2 SASEGT. CDR3 length: 16 amino acids. The V and J ends lost 4 bases and 8 bases respectively, with 18 bases between them. CDR3 amino acids: CASSARTTAAYSPLHF. Here the CDR3 DNA reads TGTGCCAGCAGTGCCCGGACAACTGCGGCCTATTCACCCCTCCACTTT.

This clonotype occurred once. CDR3 protein: CATGLTEAFF. In nucleotides, the CDR3 is TGTGCCACGGGCCTTACGGAAGCTTTCTTT. This chain joins TRBV19 and TRBJ1-1; D is ambiguous. V lost 10 bases and J 8 bases, leaving 11 bases between the germline ends. Germline CDR1 is LNHDA and CDR2 is SQIVND (reference sequence). The CDR3 extends over 10 amino acids.

The genes are TRBV19 and TRBJ2-7; 8 bases agree with TRBD2. Trimming cost V 7 bases and J 5 bases; bases outside gene matches: 19. The CDR3 contains 17 residues. Looked up from germline, CDR1 is LNHDA and CDR2 is SQIVND (reference sequence). The CDR3 DNA sequence: TGTGCCAGTACCCCATCCCTTTGGCGGGAGGTGGGCAACGAGCAGTACTTC. This codes for CASTPSLWREVGNEQYF. Filled out from reference TRBV19 and TRBJ2-7, the complete variable domain reads DGGITQSPKYLFRKEGQNVTLSCEQNLNHDAMYWYRQDPGQGLRLIYYSQIVNDFQKGDIAEGYSVSREKKESFPLTVTSAQKNPTAFYLCASTPSLWREVGNEQYFGPGTRLTVT.

The chain has TRBV24-1 and TRBJ2-3; D possibly corresponds to TRBD1 (6 bases). Germline V gene data show CDR1 as KGHDR and CDR2 as SFDVKD. Trimming cost V 5 bases and J 11 bases, with 22 bases left between them. The length of the CDR3 is 15 residues. The CDR3 reads CATSGGLDGYNEQYF. The CDR3 DNA is TGTGCCACCAGTGGGGGGCTGGACGGCTACAATGAGCAGTATTTT.

This rearrangement joins TRBV5-1 to TRBJ2-7, with D possibly matching TRBD1 (6 bases). In germline, CDR1 is SGHRS, CDR2 YFSETQ. The CDR3 totals 14 residues. With 1 base removed from V and 5 bases from J, the gap between germline ends came to 13 bases. The chain's CDR3 is CASSLTTGFHEQYF. The CDR3 DNA reads TGCGCCAGCAGCTTGACTACAGGGTTCCACGAGCAGTACTTC.

The V and J genes are TRBV20-1 and TRBJ1-6; no definite D call. The CDR3 consists of 13 residues. In germline, CDR1 is DFQATT, CDR2 SNEGSKA (reference sequence). Trimming removed 2 bases at V and 7 bases at J, with 9 bases between. The CDR3 DNA is TGCAGTGCTAGACCGGTACAGAATTCACCCCTCCACTTT. This codes for CSARPVQNSPLHF.

This clonotype occurred a few times. This CDR3 reads CSAREGGSPLHF. CDR3 sequence (DNA): TGCAGTGCTAGAGAGGGTGGTTCACCCCTCCACTTT. The chain has TRBV20-1 and TRBJ1-6, with D unclear. Per the germline V gene, CDR1 is DFQATT and CDR2 is SNEGSKA (reference sequence). CDR3 length: 12 residues. The germline V and J ends were trimmed by 0 bases and 9 bases, with 6 bases remaining between them.

The rearrangement joins TRBV7-9 to TRBJ1-3; D ambiguous. Between the trimmed V and J ends, which lost 3 bases and 0 bases, there was a span of 6 bases. Germline V gives CDR1 SEHNR, CDR2 FQNEAQ (reference sequence). The CDR3 runs to 14 residues. The CDR3 spells CASSFSSSGNTIYF. CDR3 nucleotides: TGTGCCAGCAGCTTCAGCAGCTCTGGAAACACCATATATTTT.

This clonotype was found a few times. V usage is TRBV15 and J usage is TRBJ1-6; 7 nucleotides line up with TRBD1. The germline V gene has CDR1 LNHNV and CDR2 YYDKDF (reference sequence). V gave up 3 bases and J gave up 7 bases; unmatched junction bases: 6. The CDR3 length is 15 residues. CDR3 sequence: CATSSRQGENSPLHF. The DNA for the CDR3 is TGTGCCACCAGCAGCAGACAGGGCGAGAATTCACCCCTCCACTTT.

The genes are TRBV29-1 and TRBJ2-1; 9 bases line up with TRBD1. Trimming cost V 4 bases and J 5 bases; bases outside gene matches: 3. The CDR3 is 13 residues long. Germline CDR1 reads SQVTM; CDR2 reads ANQGSEA. In DNA form, the CDR3 reads TGCAGCGTTGGGGACAGGGTAAACAATGAGCAGTTCTTC. It specifies CSVGDRVNNEQFF.

This clonotype was recorded a few times. This rearrangement joins TRBV19 to TRBJ2-1; D perhaps matches TRBD2 (6 bases). The CDR3 length is 15 residues. CDR1 is LNHDA and CDR2 is SQIVND in the germline V gene (reference sequence). Trimming took off 3 bases at V and 0 bases at J, with 9 bases between the two ends. The CDR3: CASSILANSYNEQFF. As DNA, the CDR3 is TGTGCCAGTAGTATCCTAGCGAACTCCTACAATGAGCAGTTCTTC.

The CDR3 DNA is TGTGCCAGCAGCTCCGAACTAGCGACTAGCGCCTACGAGCAGTACTTC. It encodes CASSSELATSAYEQYF. The chain joins TRBV7-6 to TRBJ2-7; the match to TRBD2 covers 8 bases. J was trimmed by 2 bases and V by 4 bases; bases with no gene match: 10. Germline CDR1 is SGHVS and CDR2 is FNYEAQ. The length of the CDR3 is 16 residues.

V gene TRBV10-2 combines with J gene TRBJ2-3; 11 nucleotides align to TRBD2. The J segment lost 5 bases and the V segment lost 4 bases, leaving 8 bases of the junction unmatched. The CDR3 totals 16 residues. Germline values: CDR1 WSHSY, CDR2 SAAADI. DNA of the CDR3: TGCGCCAGCAGTGGGCTTAGCGGGAGGGCCGGAGATACGCAGTATTTT. It translates to CASSGLSGRAGDTQYF.